The sequence of this T cell receptor beta chain was determined in a study of high-grade serous ovarian cancer treatment subgroups. Looking at the study overall: On average, around 15,000 reads and about 6,800 unique TCR beta rearrangements were obtained per sample. Study observations and caveats: CDR1 and CDR2 were left unanalyzed; analyses focused on CDR3.

This CDR3 is built from 13 residues. CDR1 is SEHNR, CDR2 FQNEAQ, per germline (reference sequence). Clones were read by immunoSEQ multiplex PCR, and TCRdb kept only the in-frame ones, dropping some. The table has roughly 3,000 clones, almost 65% seen once. For this clone: As yet, its antigen is unknown.

Tumor tissue was taken before any definitive surgery or chemotherapy was given. Sequenced input: tumor tissue. This chain links TRBV7-9 with TRBJ2-7; D is possibly TRBD2 (5 bases). The source is a human donor with high-grade serous ovarian cancer. The CDR3 region has the DNA TGTGCTTCGGGTCGGGCGAGCGGACACGAGCAGTACTTC. This gives the protein CASGRASGHEQYF.